The 14 T cell receptor beta chains given below trace back to one sample, sequenced in a study of blood T cell repertoires in COVID-19. The table came from immunoSEQ multiplex PCR; TCRdb's copy has only in-frame clones and leaves some out. The repertoire consists of around 270,000 clones, with approximately 85% occurring once and the leading ten covering 0.87%. The specimen was peripheral blood. The receptors originated from a human donor with COVID-19, enrolled during active disease. The donor label of this sample is uncertain.

The V gene is TRBV6-6, the J gene TRBJ1-5; 10 positions match TRBD1. The trim removed 2 bases at V and 2 bases at J, leaving 0 bases unmatched. There are 15 residues in the CDR3. Germline loops: CDR1 MNHNY, CDR2 SVGAGI (reference sequence). CDR3 region: CASSYGTGGNQPQHF. CDR3 nucleotide sequence: TGTGCCAGCAGTTACGGGACAGGGGGCAATCAGCCCCAGCATTTT.

This clone is a singleton in its sample. The chain combines TRBV5-1 with TRBJ2-7; a weak D match, TRBD2 (6 bases). The germline V gene encodes CDR1 SGHRS and CDR2 YFSETQ. V lost 2 bases and J lost 3, with 9 bases in between. The CDR3 loop spans 13 amino acids. The CDR3 DNA sequence: TGCGCCAGCAGCTTTCGGGGGAACTACGAGCAGTACTTC. It is translated as CASSFRGNYEQYF.

The CDR3 here is CASSYVASGAGDTQYF. The CDR3 DNA reads TGTGCCAGCAGTTACGTGGCTAGCGGGGCGGGAGATACGCAGTATTTT. The V call is TRBV6-5, the J call TRBJ2-3; 9 bases agree with TRBD2. The CDR3 is 16 residues long. V shed 2 bases, J shed 5 bases, and the junction held 8 bases outside the gene matches. CDR1 is MNHEY, CDR2 SVGAGI, per germline.

The V call is TRBV9, the J call TRBJ2-1, with 8 bases matching TRBD2. Germline V gene data show CDR1 as SGDLS and CDR2 as YYNGEE. The CDR3 extends over 16 amino acids. Losses at the gene ends were 3 bases for V and 8 bases for J; bases not matched to a gene: 13. The CDR3 region is CASSARPGLGSHEQFF. The CDR3 region has the DNA TGTGCCAGCAGCGCAAGGCCGGGACTAGGGTCCCATGAGCAGTTCTTC.

In its sample, this clone was seen a few times. Written as DNA, the CDR3 is TGTGCCATCAATCAGGGTTATGGCTACACCTTC. Translated: CAINQGYGYTF. The chain links TRBV10-3 to TRBJ1-2; D may be TRBD1 (5 bases). Per the germline V gene, CDR1 is ENHRY and CDR2 is SYGVKD. Between the trimmed V and J ends, which lost 7 bases and 5 bases, there was a span of 8 bases. The CDR3 totals 11 residues.

The chain couples TRBV6-4 to TRBJ1-4, with D perhaps matching TRBD1 (6 bases). Germline V lookup: CDR1 MRHNA, CDR2 SNTAGT. This CDR3 comprises 18 residues. V lost 4 bases, J lost 0 bases, and 18 bases lay in between. The CDR3 sequence: CASSGLTGIGSTNEKLFF. The CDR3 DNA reads as TGTGCCAGCAGTGGCCTAACAGGGATTGGATCAACTAATGAAAAACTGTTTTTT.

The chain has TRBV6-5 and TRBJ1-2; 12 bases line up with TRBD1. Looked up from germline, CDR1 is MNHEY and CDR2 is SVGAGI. There are 14 residues in the CDR3. V lost 6 bases and J lost 4; bases outside the gene matches: 3. The CDR3 sequence: CASSWGQGAYGYTF. The DNA for the CDR3 is TGTGCCAGCAGCTGGGGACAGGGGGCCTATGGCTACACCTTC.

This chain joins TRBV9 and TRBJ2-3, with 13 bases aligning to TRBD2. The germline CDR1 and CDR2 sequences are SGDLS and YYNGEE. Germline trimming cut 3 bases from V and 4 bases from J; bases unmatched to any gene: 5. This CDR3 has 16 amino acids. CDR3 sequence reads: CASSAPGLAGPDTQYF. The DNA for the CDR3 is TGTGCCAGCAGCGCTCCGGGACTAGCGGGACCAGATACGCAGTATTTT.

This rearrangement joins TRBV4-2 to TRBJ1-2, with D tentatively TRBD1 (5 bases). In germline, CDR1 is LGHNA, CDR2 YNFKEQ. This CDR3 contains 16 residues. The V and J ends lost 1 base and 4 bases respectively, with 16 bases between them. The CDR3 region is CASSQVAGGEAYGYTF. CDR3 bases: TGTGCCAGCAGCCAAGTTGCGGGGGGGGAGGCCTATGGCTACACCTTC.

The chain joins TRBV24-1 to TRBJ2-3, with 12 bases aligning to TRBD2. The CDR3 sequence is 19 residues long. CDR1 KGHDR and CDR2 SFDVKD come from the germline V gene. Trimming at V came to 2 bases and at J to 3 bases, leaving 11 bases not matched to a gene. The CDR3 DNA reads as TGTGCCACCAGTGATTCTAGCGGGAGGGCCTGGTTGTCGACAGATACGCAGTATTTT. Translating gives CATSDSSGRAWLSTDTQYF.

The chain uses TRBV19 and TRBJ1-2; TRBD1 matches 11 bases. This CDR3 comprises 14 residues. V was pared by 8 bases and J by 1 base, with 3 bases of the junction left unmatched. CDR1 is LNHDA, CDR2 SQIVND, per germline (reference sequence). CDR3 coding DNA: TGTGCCAGTTGGGACAGGGGGAATAACTATGGCTACACCTTC. Translation gives CASWDRGNNYGYTF.

The sample holds a few counts of this clone. The J gene is TRBJ2-3, the V gene TRBV29-1; D may be TRBD1 (5 bases). The CDR3 consists of 13 residues. Looked up from germline, CDR1 is SQVTM and CDR2 is ANQGSEA. Between the trimmed V and J ends, which lost 4 bases and 6 bases, there was a span of 14 bases. The CDR3 loop reads CSVAIQGEDTQYF. The CDR3 DNA reads as TGCAGCGTTGCGATCCAGGGCGAGGATACGCAGTATTTT.

This sequence joins TRBV4-3 and TRBJ1-2, with 8 bases lining up with TRBD1. Trimming took 3 bases from V and 2 from J; bases not matched to a gene: 5. The CDR3 sequence is 15 residues long. Germline loops: CDR1 LGHNA, CDR2 YSLEER. The CDR3 loop reads CASSQTGALNYGYTF. In nucleotides, the CDR3 is TGCGCCAGCAGCCAGACAGGGGCCTTGAACTATGGCTACACCTTC.

The J gene is TRBJ2-2, the V gene TRBV7-9; 8 bases agree with TRBD2. The germline V gene encodes CDR1 SEHNR and CDR2 FQNEAQ (reference sequence). The V segment lost 0 bases and the J segment 4 bases; nucleotides outside the gene matches: 7. This CDR3 is 17 amino acids long. CDR3 loop: CASSLAVAGPVTGELFF. The CDR3 DNA sequence: TGTGCCAGCAGCTTAGCGGTAGCGGGACCCGTCACCGGGGAGCTGTTTTTT.